A single sample gave rise to the 26 T cell receptor beta chains below, sequenced in a study of T cell changes during pregnancy in multiple sclerosis (dated by TCRdb to about 2019). Library construction relied on the immunoSEQ multiplex PCR assay. The table was pulled from immuneACCESS by TCRdb, which kept in-frame rearrangements only. Such tables lose some clones; where checked, under half of the loss comes from unresolved V genes, and the rest has no known cause. Here the sample has some 28,000 clones; around nine tenths occur a single time. The ten largest clones represent 3.5% of the sample. Sequenced here: CD4+ T cells from peripheral blood mononuclear cells, sampled in the first trimester of pregnancy. Every receptor here comes from a female donor in good health, enrolled as a control in a pregnancy study.

This chain uses TRBV5-4 with TRBJ1-3; weak D call: TRBD1 (6 bases). The germline V gene encodes CDR1 SGHNT and CDR2 YYREEE (reference sequence). The V end was cut by 5 bases, the J end by 2 bases, with 11 bases between. This CDR3 is 14 amino acids long. The chain's CDR3 is CASSAQGPGNTIYF. Written as DNA, the CDR3 is TGTGCCAGCAGTGCACAGGGACCTGGAAACACCATATATTTT.

This clone was observed a single time. The chain recombines TRBV4-3 with TRBJ1-3; weak D call: TRBD1 (5 bases). Trimming stripped 0 bases from V and 0 bases from J, with 9 bases between. This CDR3 is built from 16 residues. Germline V gene data show CDR1 as LGHNA and CDR2 as YSLEER. The CDR3 region is CASSQDNDSSGNTIYF. CDR3 sequence (DNA): TGCGCCAGCAGCCAAGATAATGACAGCTCTGGAAACACCATATATTTT.

The rearrangement joins TRBV5-1 to TRBJ2-1, with 8 bases matching TRBD2. Per germline, CDR1 SGHRS and CDR2 YFSETQ. The J segment lost 0 bases and the V segment lost 4 bases, leaving 6 bases of the junction unmatched. The CDR3 has 16 amino acids. The CDR3 spells CASSTTGGSSYNEQFF. The CDR3 DNA reads as TGCGCCAGCAGCACCACGGGGGGGAGCTCCTACAATGAGCAGTTCTTC. Variable domain in full (rest from reference TRBV5-1 and TRBJ2-1): KAGVTQTPRYLIKTRGQQVTLSCSPISGHRSVSWYQQTPGQGLQFLFEYFSETQRNKGNFPGRFSGRQFSNSRSEMNVSTLELGDSALYLCASSTTGGSSYNEQFFGPGTRLTVL.

CDR3 protein: CASSLWVLAGNTYEQYF. The DNA of the CDR3 is TGTGCCAGCAGCCTGTGGGTACTAGCGGGGAACACCTACGAGCAGTACTTC. The J gene is TRBJ2-7, the V gene TRBV11-2, with TRBD2 identical over 10 bases. The germline V gene encodes CDR1 SGHAT and CDR2 FQNNGV. Trimming removed 5 bases from V and 2 bases from J; junction bases left unmatched: 12. This CDR3 has 17 amino acids. The full variable domain, its missing parts supplied by reference TRBV11-2 and TRBJ2-7, is EAGVAQSPRYKIIEKRQSVAFWCNPISGHATLYWYQQILGQGPKLLIQFQNNGVVDDSQLPKDRFSAERLKGVDSTLKIQPAKLEDSAVYLCASSLWVLAGNTYEQYFGPGTRLTVT.

V usage is TRBV28 and J usage is TRBJ1-1; no clear D gene. Trimming took off 6 bases at V and 0 bases at J, with 14 bases between the two ends. Germline loops: CDR1 MDHEN, CDR2 SYDVKM. This CDR3 spans 15 amino acids. CDR3 nucleotide sequence: TGTGCCAGCAGGGGGAGTCCTTCCATGAACACTGAAGCTTTCTTT. Translating gives CASRGSPSMNTEAFF.

The V and J genes are TRBV6-6 and TRBJ1-2; possible D gene TRBD1, 6 bases. Germline loops: CDR1 MNHNY, CDR2 SVGAGI (reference sequence). Trimming took off 8 bases at V and 8 bases at J, with 15 bases between the two ends. This CDR3 is built from 12 residues. CDR3 sequence (DNA): TGTGCCAGCGGCGGGGGGCAGCGGGGCTACACCTTC. Translated, it gives CASGGGQRGYTF.

This chain joins TRBV6-5 and TRBJ1-5; possible D gene TRBD1, 6 bases. In germline, CDR1 is MNHEY, CDR2 SVGAGI. This CDR3 has 14 amino acids. The V gene lost 4 bases and the J gene lost 2 bases, with 9 bases spanning the gap. The CDR3 loop is CASSSRQGNQPQHF. The CDR3 nucleotides are TGTGCCAGCAGTTCCCGACAGGGCAATCAGCCCCAGCATTTT.

The chain is built from TRBV9 and TRBJ1-3; maybe TRBD1 (6 bases). The CDR3 runs to 16 residues. Germline V gives CDR1 SGDLS, CDR2 YYNGEE. The germline V and J ends were trimmed by 4 bases and 0 bases, with 14 bases remaining between them. As DNA, the CDR3 is TGTGCCAGCAGCCCTCGAGGGGGGGACTCTGGAAACACCATATATTTT. It is translated as CASSPRGGDSGNTIYF. Using reference TRBV9 and TRBJ1-3 for the parts outside the CDR3, the full variable domain is DSGVTQTPKHLITATGQRVTLRCSPRSGDLSVYWYQQSLDQGLQFLIQYYNGEERAKGNILERFSAQQFPDLHSELNLSSLELGDSALYFCASSPRGGDSGNTIYFGEGSWLTVV.

CDR3 region: CASGHGQGQETQYF. DNA for the CDR3: TGCGCCAGCGGCCATGGACAGGGGCAAGAGACCCAGTACTTC. This chain connects TRBV5-1 to TRBJ2-5, with 9 bases fitting TRBD1. The trim removed 7 bases at V and 2 bases at J, leaving 6 bases unmatched. Germline assignment: CDR1 SGHRS and CDR2 YFSETQ. CDR3 size: 14 residues.

The chain uses TRBV6-5 and TRBJ2-5; maybe TRBD1 (6 bases). Germline V CDR1 and CDR2: MNHEY, SVGAGI. This CDR3 comprises 13 residues. Trimming pared 5 bases from V and 5 bases from J, leaving 12 bases between. The CDR3 reads CASSDRSWETQYF. The CDR3, as DNA: TGTGCCAGCAGTGACAGGTCCTGGGAGACCCAGTACTTC.

The chain has TRBV2 and TRBJ2-1; 12 bases map to TRBD2. The CDR3 length is 14 residues. CDR1 and CDR2 from the germline V gene are SNHLY and FYNNEI. The V gene end was trimmed by 5 bases and the J gene end by 7 bases; junction bases not matched to a gene: 3. As DNA, the CDR3 is TGTGCCAGCAGTCGCGGACTAGCGGGGAATGAGCAGTTCTTC. It is translated as CASSRGLAGNEQFF.

The CDR3 here is CASSLLAGGRETQYF. CDR3 DNA: TGTGCCAGCAGTTTGCTAGCGGGGGGGCGAGAGACCCAGTACTTC. The rearrangement links TRBV6-5 to TRBJ2-5, with 12 bases aligning to TRBD2. J lost 4 bases, V lost 4 bases, and 4 bases had no gene match. Germline CDR1 and CDR2: MNHEY and SVGAGI. The CDR3 totals 15 residues.

The chain has TRBV28 and TRBJ1-2, with D possibly TRBD1 on 5 matching bases. The CDR3 extends over 13 amino acids. Trimming removed 6 bases from V and 4 bases from J, with 12 bases in between. CDR1 is MDHEN and CDR2 is SYDVKM in the germline V gene. CDR3 sequence (DNA): TGTGCCAGCAGCTCGCGACAGATCTATGGCTACACCTTC. Translation gives CASSSRQIYGYTF.

The rearrangement joins TRBV29-1 to TRBJ1-2; 8 bases line up with TRBD1. In germline, CDR1 is SQVTM, CDR2 ANQGSEA. CDR3 length: 12 amino acids. Germline trimming cut 7 bases from V and 6 bases from J; bases unmatched to any gene: 7. The CDR3 protein is CSAQTGDDGYTF. Here the CDR3 DNA reads TGCAGCGCCCAGACAGGGGATGATGGCTACACCTTC.

This chain's CDR3 is CASKTGTSGRGTQYF. The CDR3 nucleotides are TGTGCCAGCAAAACCGGGACTAGCGGGAGAGGGACCCAGTACTTC. The chain couples TRBV27 to TRBJ2-5; the match to TRBD2 covers 14 bases. The CDR3 contains 15 residues. Germline lookup yields CDR1 MNHEY and CDR2 SMNVEV (reference sequence). V lost 7 bases and J lost 7; bases outside the gene matches: 8.

The rearrangement joins TRBV5-4 to TRBJ2-3, with TRBD2 as a possible D gene (6 bases). V was clipped by 5 bases and J by 2 bases, with 15 bases between them. Germline loops: CDR1 SGHNT, CDR2 YYREEE (reference sequence). The CDR3 has 15 residues. The CDR3: CASSQGGGVTDTQYF. The CDR3 region has the DNA TGTGCCAGCAGTCAAGGCGGCGGGGTCACAGATACGCAGTATTTT.

The chain couples TRBV6-5 to TRBJ1-6; 7 bases are a match to TRBD1. The CDR3 sequence is 14 residues long. The germline V gene encodes CDR1 MNHEY and CDR2 SVGAGI. The trim removed 2 bases at V and 8 bases at J, leaving 3 bases unmatched. DNA of the CDR3: TGTGCCAGCAGTTACCTAACAGGGGATTCACCCCTCCACTTT. Residues: CASSYLTGDSPLHF.

The rearrangement links TRBV4-1 to TRBJ2-1, with TRBD2 matching 10 bases. The CDR3 has 16 residues. J was trimmed by 6 bases and V by 1 base; bases with no gene match: 6. Germline V gives CDR1 MGHRA, CDR2 YSYEKL. CDR3 bases: TGCGCCAGCAGCCAAGCGAGCGGGAGGGCCTCCAATGAGCAGTTCTTC. Amino acids: CASSQASGRASNEQFF.

V gene TRBV7-9 combines with J gene TRBJ2-1; perhaps TRBD2 as D (6 bases). Deletions cut 5 bases from V and 8 bases from J, with 19 bases between. Germline-derived CDR1 and CDR2 are SEHNR and FQNEAQ (reference sequence). The CDR3 sequence is 15 residues long. As DNA, the CDR3 is TGTGCCAGCAGCCGACCCGGGACTCTCACCTATGAGCAGTTCTTC. It translates to CASSRPGTLTYEQFF.

This clone is medium-sized by share. The chain joins TRBV6-5 to TRBJ1-2; TRBD1 is a possible D gene (6 bases). The CDR3 is made up of 15 amino acids. V gave up 5 bases and J gave up 1 base, with 14 bases separating them. Germline V gives CDR1 MNHEY, CDR2 SVGAGI. The CDR3 region is CASSRPSQGNYGYTF. The CDR3 DNA reads as TGTGCCAGCAGTAGACCCTCACAGGGTAACTATGGCTACACCTTC.

This chain uses TRBV29-1 with TRBJ1-2; tentatively, D is TRBD1 (6 bases). Germline V lookup: CDR1 SQVTM, CDR2 ANQGSEA. V was trimmed by 6 bases and J by 0 bases, leaving 17 bases between them. The CDR3 spans 15 residues. The CDR3 here is CSVIPGHVPNYGYTF. DNA for the CDR3: TGCAGCGTCATACCGGGACACGTGCCTAACTATGGCTACACCTTC.

The chain recombines TRBV4-2 with TRBJ2-2; D is possibly TRBD2 (6 bases). Germline V lookup: CDR1 LGHNA, CDR2 YNFKEQ. V lost 3 bases to trimming and J lost 2 bases, with 13 bases between them. The CDR3 runs to 16 residues. The CDR3 here is CASSHGRTTNTGELFF. The CDR3 DNA reads TGTGCCAGCAGCCATGGGCGGACTACCAACACCGGGGAGCTGTTTTTT.

The CDR3 nucleotides read TGCGCCAGCAGCCAAGGTACAGGGGGACACTACGAGCAGTACTTC. Translating gives CASSQGTGGHYEQYF. The V and J genes are TRBV4-1 and TRBJ2-7, with TRBD1 matching 8 bases. CDR1 is MGHRA, CDR2 YSYEKL, per germline. The CDR3 contains 15 residues. V trimming: 1 base; J trimming: 3 bases; junction bases outside the gene matches: 5.

The chain links TRBV6-5 to TRBJ2-7; 8 nucleotides line up with TRBD1. V shed 4 bases, J shed 6 bases, and the junction held 8 bases outside the gene matches. The germline V gene has CDR1 MNHEY and CDR2 SVGAGI. The CDR3 length is 14 residues. Here the CDR3 reads CASSSRGPKGEQYF. As DNA, the CDR3 is TGTGCCAGCAGTTCCAGGGGGCCAAAGGGCGAGCAGTACTTC.

This sequence joins TRBV7-9 and TRBJ2-3; D might be TRBD1 (7 bases). V shed 4 bases and J shed 6 bases, with 20 bases lying between them. This CDR3 is built from 16 residues. Per the germline V gene, CDR1 is SEHNR and CDR2 is FQNEAQ (reference sequence). CDR3 protein: CASSSPRFRGADTQYF. Here the CDR3 DNA reads TGTGCCAGCAGCTCCCCGAGGTTCAGGGGGGCCGATACGCAGTATTTT. Together with reference TRBV7-9 and TRBJ2-3, the CDR3 gives the full variable domain: DTGVSQNPRHKITKRGQNVTFRCDPISEHNRLYWYRQTLGQGPEFLTYFQNEAQLEKSRLLSDRFSAERPKGSFSTLEIQRTEQGDSAMYLCASSSPRFRGADTQYFGPGTRLTVL.

The gene calls are TRBV28 and TRBJ2-1; D might be TRBD2 (6 bases). The CDR3 loop spans 16 amino acids. Germline V lookup: CDR1 MDHEN, CDR2 SYDVKM. V was trimmed by 3 bases and J by 4 bases, leaving 16 bases between them. CDR3 amino acids: CASSFSWRGSYNEQFF. The CDR3 DNA reads as TGTGCCAGCAGTTTCTCCTGGCGGGGTTCTTACAATGAGCAGTTCTTC.